This T cell receptor (beta chain) was captured in a study of T cells expressing NK-cell markers. The CDR3 is made up of 14 amino acids. The germline V gene encodes CDR1 SGHDN and CDR2 FVKESK. TCRdb reanalyzed the 5' RACE reads and collapses them to one entry per CDR3 protein, without DNA. Reported are 500,000 to 700,000 distinct CDR3 sequences; the ten largest clones contain approximately 3.6%. V usage is TRBV14 and J usage is TRBJ2-1; TCRdb's D call of TRBD1 is untestable without DNA. Sequencing input: blood T cells: a sorted CD56 or NKG2C T cell subset, CD4+ or CD8+ T cells, or bulk PBMC T cells (not recorded which). The receptor comes from a man between 18 and 29 years old in good health. CDR3 amino acids: CAGSHNNEAGGQFF.